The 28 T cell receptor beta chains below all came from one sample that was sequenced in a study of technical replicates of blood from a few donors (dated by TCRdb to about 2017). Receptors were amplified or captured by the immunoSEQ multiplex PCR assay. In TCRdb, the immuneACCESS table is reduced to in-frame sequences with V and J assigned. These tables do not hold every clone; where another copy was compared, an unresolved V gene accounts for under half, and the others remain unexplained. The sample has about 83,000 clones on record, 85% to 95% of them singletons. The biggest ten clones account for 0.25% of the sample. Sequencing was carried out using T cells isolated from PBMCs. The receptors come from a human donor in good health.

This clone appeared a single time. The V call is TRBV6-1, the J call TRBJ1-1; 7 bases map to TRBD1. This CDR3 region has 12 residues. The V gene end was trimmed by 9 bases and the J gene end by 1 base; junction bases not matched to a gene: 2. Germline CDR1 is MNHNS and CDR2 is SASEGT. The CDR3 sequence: CASGDRNTEAFF. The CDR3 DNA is TGTGCCAGTGGGGACAGGAACACTGAAGCTTTCTTT.

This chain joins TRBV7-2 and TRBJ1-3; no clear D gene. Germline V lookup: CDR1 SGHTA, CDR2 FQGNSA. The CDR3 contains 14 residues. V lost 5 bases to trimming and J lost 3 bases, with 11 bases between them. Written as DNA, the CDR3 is TGTGCCAGCAGCCGACTTAGTGGTGGAAACACCATATATTTT. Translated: CASSRLSGGNTIYF.

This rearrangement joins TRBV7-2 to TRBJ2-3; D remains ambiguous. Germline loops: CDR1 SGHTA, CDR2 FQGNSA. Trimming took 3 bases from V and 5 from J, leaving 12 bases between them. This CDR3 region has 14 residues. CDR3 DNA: TGTGCCAGCAGCTTGTCGGTCCCAAGAGATACGCAGTATTTT. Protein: CASSLSVPRDTQYF.

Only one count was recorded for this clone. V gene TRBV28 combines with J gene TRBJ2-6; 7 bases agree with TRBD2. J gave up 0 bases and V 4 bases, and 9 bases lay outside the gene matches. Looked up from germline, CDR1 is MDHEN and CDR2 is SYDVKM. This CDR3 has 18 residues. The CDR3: CASSYLAEFRSGANVLTF. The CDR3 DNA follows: TGTGCCAGCAGTTATCTAGCGGAGTTCCGCTCTGGGGCCAACGTCCTGACTTTC.

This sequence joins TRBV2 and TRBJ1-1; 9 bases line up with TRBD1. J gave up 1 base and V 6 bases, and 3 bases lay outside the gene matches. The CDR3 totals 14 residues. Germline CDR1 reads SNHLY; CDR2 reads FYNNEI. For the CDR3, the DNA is TGTGCCAGCAGAACAGGGGGCCGGAACACTGAAGCTTTCTTT. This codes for CASRTGGRNTEAFF.

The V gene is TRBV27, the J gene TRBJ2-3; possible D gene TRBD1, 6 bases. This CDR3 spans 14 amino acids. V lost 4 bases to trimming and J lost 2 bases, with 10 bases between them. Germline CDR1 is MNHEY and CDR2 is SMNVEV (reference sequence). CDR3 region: CASSWGRSTDTQYF. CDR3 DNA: TGTGCCAGCAGTTGGGGGCGCTCCACAGATACGCAGTATTTT.

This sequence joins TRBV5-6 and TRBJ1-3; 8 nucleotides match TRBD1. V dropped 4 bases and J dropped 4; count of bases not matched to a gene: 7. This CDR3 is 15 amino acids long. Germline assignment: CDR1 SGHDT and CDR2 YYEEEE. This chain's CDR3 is CASSQRDRRGNTIYF. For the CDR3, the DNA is TGTGCCAGCAGCCAGAGGGACAGGCGAGGAAACACCATATATTTT.

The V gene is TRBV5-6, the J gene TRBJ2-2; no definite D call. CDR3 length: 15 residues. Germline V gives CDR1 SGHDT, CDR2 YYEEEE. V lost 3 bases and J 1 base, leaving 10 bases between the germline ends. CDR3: CASSSGYRNTGELFF. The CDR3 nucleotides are TGTGCCAGCAGCTCCGGGTATCGGAACACCGGGGAGCTGTTTTTT.

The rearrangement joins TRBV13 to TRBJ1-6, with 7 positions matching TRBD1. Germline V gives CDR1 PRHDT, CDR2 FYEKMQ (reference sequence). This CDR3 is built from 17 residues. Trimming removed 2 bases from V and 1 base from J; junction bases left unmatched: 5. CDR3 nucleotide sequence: TGTGCCAGCAGCTTAAATGCAGGGGGATCCTATAATTCACCCCTCCACTTT. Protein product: CASSLNAGGSYNSPLHF. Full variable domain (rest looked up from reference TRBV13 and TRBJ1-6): AAGVIQSPRHLIKEKRETATLKCYPIPRHDTVYWYQQGPGQDPQFLISFYEKMQSDKGSIPDRFSAQQFSDYHSELNMSSLELGDSALYFCASSLNAGGSYNSPLHFGNGTRLTVT.

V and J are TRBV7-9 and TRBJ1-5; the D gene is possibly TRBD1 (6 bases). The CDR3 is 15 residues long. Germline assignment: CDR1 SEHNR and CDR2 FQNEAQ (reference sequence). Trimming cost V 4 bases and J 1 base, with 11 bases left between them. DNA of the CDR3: TGTGCCAGCAGCTCCGGTCAGGGGAGCAATCAGCCCCAGCATTTT. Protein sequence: CASSSGQGSNQPQHF.

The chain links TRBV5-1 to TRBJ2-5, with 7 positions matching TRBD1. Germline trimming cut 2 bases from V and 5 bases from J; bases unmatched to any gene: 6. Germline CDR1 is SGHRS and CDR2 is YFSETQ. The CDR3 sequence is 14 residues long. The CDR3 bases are TGCGCCAGCAGCTTTGACAGGGCGGTGGAGACCCAGTACTTC. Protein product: CASSFDRAVETQYF.

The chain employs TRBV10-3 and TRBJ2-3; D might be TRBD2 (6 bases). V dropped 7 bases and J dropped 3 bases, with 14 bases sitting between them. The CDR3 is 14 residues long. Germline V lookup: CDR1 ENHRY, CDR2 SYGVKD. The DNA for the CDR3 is TGTGCCATCAATCGGCCGGAGGGAACAGATACGCAGTATTTT. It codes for CAINRPEGTDTQYF.

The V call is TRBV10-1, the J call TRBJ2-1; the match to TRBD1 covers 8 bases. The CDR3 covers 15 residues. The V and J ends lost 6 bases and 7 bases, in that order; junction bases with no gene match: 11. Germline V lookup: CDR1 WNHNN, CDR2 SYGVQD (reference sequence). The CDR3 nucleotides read TGCGCCAGCAGCAAGGGACAGGCTTCTTGGAATGAGCAGTTCTTC. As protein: CASSKGQASWNEQFF.

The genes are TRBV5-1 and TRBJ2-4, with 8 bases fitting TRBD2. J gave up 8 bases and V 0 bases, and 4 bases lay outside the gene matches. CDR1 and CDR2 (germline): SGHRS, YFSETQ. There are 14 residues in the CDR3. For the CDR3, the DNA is TGCGCCAGCAGCTTGGGGAGCGGGAGAGACATTCAGTACTTC. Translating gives CASSLGSGRDIQYF.

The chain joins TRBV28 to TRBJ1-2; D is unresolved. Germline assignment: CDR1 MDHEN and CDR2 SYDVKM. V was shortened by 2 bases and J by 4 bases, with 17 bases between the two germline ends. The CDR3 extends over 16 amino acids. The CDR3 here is CASSLSPPRDGYGYTF. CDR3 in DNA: TGTGCCAGCAGTTTAAGCCCACCGAGGGATGGCTATGGCTACACCTTC.

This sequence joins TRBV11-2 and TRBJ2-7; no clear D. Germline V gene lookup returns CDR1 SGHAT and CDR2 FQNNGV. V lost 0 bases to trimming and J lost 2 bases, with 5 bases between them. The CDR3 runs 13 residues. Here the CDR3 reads CASSLDRTYEQYF. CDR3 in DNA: TGTGCCAGCAGCTTAGACAGAACCTACGAGCAGTACTTC.

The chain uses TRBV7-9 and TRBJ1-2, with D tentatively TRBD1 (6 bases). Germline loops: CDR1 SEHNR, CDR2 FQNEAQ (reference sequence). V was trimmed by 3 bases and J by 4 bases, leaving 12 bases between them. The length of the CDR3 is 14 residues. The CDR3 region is CASSFGGQIYGYTF. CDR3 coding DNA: TGTGCCAGCAGCTTCGGGGGGCAGATCTATGGCTACACCTTC.

This CDR3 reads CASSYYSGRADEQYF. CDR3 sequence (DNA): TGTGCCAGCAGCTACTATAGCGGGAGGGCCGACGAGCAGTACTTC. This chain uses TRBV5-4 with TRBJ2-7; 11 bases fit TRBD2. The CDR3 totals 15 residues. The J segment lost 5 bases and the V segment lost 3 bases, leaving 7 bases of the junction unmatched. CDR1 and CDR2 from the germline V gene are SGHNT and YYREEE (reference sequence).

CDR3 loop: CASGSSSRSYNEQFF. The CDR3 DNA follows: TGTGCCAGCGGCTCTAGCTCCCGATCCTACAATGAGCAGTTCTTC. This chain links TRBV5-4 with TRBJ2-1, with D possibly TRBD2 on 5 matching bases. Germline lookup yields CDR1 SGHNT and CDR2 YYREEE (reference sequence). The CDR3 is 15 amino acids. Trimming removed 7 bases at V and 1 base at J, with 15 bases between.

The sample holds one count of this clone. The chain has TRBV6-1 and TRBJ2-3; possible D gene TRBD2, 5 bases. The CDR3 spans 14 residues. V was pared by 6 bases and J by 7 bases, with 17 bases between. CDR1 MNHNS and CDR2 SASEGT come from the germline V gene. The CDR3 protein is CASSREGLVNTQYF. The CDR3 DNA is TGTGCCAGCAGCCGGGAAGGGCTAGTGAATACGCAGTATTTT.

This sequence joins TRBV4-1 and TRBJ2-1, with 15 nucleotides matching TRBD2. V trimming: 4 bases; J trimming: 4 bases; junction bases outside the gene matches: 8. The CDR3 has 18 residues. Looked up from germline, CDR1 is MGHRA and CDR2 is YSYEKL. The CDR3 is CASSPGLAGGARYNEQFF. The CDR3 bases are TGCGCCAGCAGCCCCGGACTAGCGGGAGGGGCGAGGTACAATGAGCAGTTCTTC.

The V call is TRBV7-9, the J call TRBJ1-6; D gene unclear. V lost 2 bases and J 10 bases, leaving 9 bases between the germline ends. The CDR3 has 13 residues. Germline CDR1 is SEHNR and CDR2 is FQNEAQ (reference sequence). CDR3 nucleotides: TGTGCCAGCAGCTTATTTCTTGAGTCACCCCTCCACTTT. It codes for CASSLFLESPLHF.

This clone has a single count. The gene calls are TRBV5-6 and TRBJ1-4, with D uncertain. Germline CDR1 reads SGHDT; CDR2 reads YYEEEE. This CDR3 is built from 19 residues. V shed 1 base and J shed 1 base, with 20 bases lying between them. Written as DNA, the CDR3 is TGTGCCAGCAGCTTGTTCGTGTTTCGGTTTCGTGGAACTAATGAAAAACTGTTTTTT. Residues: CASSLFVFRFRGTNEKLFF.

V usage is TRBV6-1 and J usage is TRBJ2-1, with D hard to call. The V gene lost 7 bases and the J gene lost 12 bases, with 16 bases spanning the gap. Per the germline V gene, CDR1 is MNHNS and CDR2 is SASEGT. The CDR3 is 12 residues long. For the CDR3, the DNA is TGTGCCAGCACCGACATATCGGTAGGGCAGTTCTTC. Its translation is CASTDISVGQFF.

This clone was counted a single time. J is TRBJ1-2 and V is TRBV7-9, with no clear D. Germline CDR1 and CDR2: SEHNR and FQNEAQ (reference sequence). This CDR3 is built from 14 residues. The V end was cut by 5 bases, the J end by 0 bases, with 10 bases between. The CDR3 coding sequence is TGTGCCAGCAGCCCCGGAGAAGCTAACTATGGCTACACCTTC. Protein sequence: CASSPGEANYGYTF.

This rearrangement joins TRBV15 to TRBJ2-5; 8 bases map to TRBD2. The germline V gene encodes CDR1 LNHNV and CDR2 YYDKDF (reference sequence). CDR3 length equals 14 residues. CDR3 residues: CAVGTSGNQETQYF. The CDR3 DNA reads TGTGCGGTGGGTACTAGCGGCAACCAAGAGACCCAGTACTTC.

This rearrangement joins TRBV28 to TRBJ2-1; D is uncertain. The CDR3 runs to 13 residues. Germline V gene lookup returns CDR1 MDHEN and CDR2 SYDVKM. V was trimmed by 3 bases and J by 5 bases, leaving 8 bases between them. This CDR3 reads CASSFLPDNEQFF. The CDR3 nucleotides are TGTGCCAGCAGTTTCCTACCGGACAATGAGCAGTTCTTC.

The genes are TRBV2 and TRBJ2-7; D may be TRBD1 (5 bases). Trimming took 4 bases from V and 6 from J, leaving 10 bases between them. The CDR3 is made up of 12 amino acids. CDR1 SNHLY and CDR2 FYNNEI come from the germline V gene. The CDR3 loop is CASSGWGGEQYF. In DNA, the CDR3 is TGTGCCAGCAGTGGATGGGGCGGCGAGCAGTACTTC.